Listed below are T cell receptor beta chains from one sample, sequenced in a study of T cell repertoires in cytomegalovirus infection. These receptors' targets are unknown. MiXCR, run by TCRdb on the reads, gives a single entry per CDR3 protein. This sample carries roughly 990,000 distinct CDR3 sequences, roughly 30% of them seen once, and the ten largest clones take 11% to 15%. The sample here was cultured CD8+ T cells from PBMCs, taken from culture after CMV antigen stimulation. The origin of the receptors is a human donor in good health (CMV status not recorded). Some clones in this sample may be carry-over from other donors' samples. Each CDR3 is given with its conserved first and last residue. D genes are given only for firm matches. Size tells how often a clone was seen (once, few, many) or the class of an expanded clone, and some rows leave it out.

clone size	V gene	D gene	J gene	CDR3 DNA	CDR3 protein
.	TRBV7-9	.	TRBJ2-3	TGTGCCAGCAGCACGACAGTCACTAGCACAGATACGCAGTATTTT	CASSTTVTSTDTQYF
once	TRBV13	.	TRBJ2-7	TGTGCCAGCAGCTTACAGGGCGGCGCCCACGAGCAGTACTTC	CASSLQGGAHEQYF
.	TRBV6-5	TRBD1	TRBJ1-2	TGTGCCAGCAGTCGTGGGACAGTTCATGGCTACACCTTC	CASSRGTVHGYTF
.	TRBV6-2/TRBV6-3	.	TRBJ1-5	TGTGCCAGCAGGCCTAATTCGATGCTCGCGCATTTT	CASRPNSMLAHF
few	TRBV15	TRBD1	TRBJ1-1	TGTGCCACCAGCAGAGCGACAGGGGGGCTTGAAGCTTTCTTT	CATSRATGGLEAFF
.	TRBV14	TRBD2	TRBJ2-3	TGTGCCAGCAGCCCGTATCTCCTCACCCCCCTAGCGGGGGCGGGCGATACGCAGTATTTT	CASSPYLLTPLAGAGDTQYF
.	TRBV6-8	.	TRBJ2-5	TGTGCCAGCAGTTACGTTAGATACCTCAGGGGCCAAGAGACCCAGTACTTC	CASSYVRYLRGQETQYF
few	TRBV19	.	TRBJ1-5	TGTGCCAGTAGTATCGGTCGACAGGTTTCAGAGCCCCAGCATTTT	CASSIGRQVSEPQHF
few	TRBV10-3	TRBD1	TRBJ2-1	TGTGCCATCAGTGAACAGGGGAACTCCTACAATGAGCAGTTCTTC	CAISEQGNSYNEQFF
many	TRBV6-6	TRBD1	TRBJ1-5	TGTGCCAGCAGTATTGAGGAGGGGGCCAACCAGCCCCAGCATTTT	CASSIEEGANQPQHF
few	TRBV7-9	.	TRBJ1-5	TGTGCCAGCAGCTCCACACGGGACAGCAATCAGCCCCAGCATTTT	CASSSTRDSNQPQHF
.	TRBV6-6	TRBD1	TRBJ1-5	TGTGCCAGCATCGACCCGGGACAGGGAGAGAATCAGCCCCAGCATTTT	CASIDPGQGENQPQHF
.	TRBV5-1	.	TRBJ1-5	TGCGTCAGCAGCTGGCTAAAGGAGGGGTTT	CVSSWLKEGF
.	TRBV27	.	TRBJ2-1	TGTGCCAGCAGCTTTTCCAGGGGTAGTGAGCAGTTCTTC	CASSFSRGSEQFF
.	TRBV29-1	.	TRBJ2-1	TGCAGCATACGCACAGGGTTTAGTGAGCAGTTCTTC	CSIRTGFSEQFF
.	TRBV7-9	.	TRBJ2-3	TGTGCCAGCAGCCCAAAAGGGGGTCAGGGGACAGATACGCAGTATTTT	CASSPKGGQGTDTQYF
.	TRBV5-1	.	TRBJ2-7	TGCGCCAGCAGCTTTGAGGGGCACTACGAGCAGTACTTC	CASSFEGHYEQYF
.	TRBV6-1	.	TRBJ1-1	TGTGCCAGCACCGGGACATATAACACTGAAGCTTTCTTT	CASTGTYNTEAFF
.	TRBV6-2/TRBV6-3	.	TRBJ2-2	TGTGCCAGCAGTTACTCGAAATCGGCAGGGAACACCGGGGAGCTGTTTTTT	CASSYSKSAGNTGELFF
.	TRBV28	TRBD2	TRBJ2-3	TGTGCCAGCAGTTTATTCCAGCGGGGGGGAGATACGCAGTATTTT	CASSLFQRGGDTQYF
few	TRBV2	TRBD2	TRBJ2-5	TGTGCCAGCATACTAGCGGGGGCGAATCTTGAGACCCAGTACTTC	CASILAGANLETQYF
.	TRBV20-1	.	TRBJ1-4	TGCAGTGCTAGACCACCGGACCGGGGGAGGGAACTGTTTTTT	CSARPPDRGRELFF